The rows below give T cell receptor beta chains drawn from one sample of a study of OX40 agonist ivuxolimab in advanced cancers. Clones were sequenced by immunoSEQ multiplex PCR, and TCRdb holds only the in-frame ones, with some missing. The sample yields 13,000 or so clones, 80% to 95% seen once. The input for sequencing was CD4+ or CD8+ T cells sorted from blood, taken in a trial of the OX40 agonist ivuxolimab. The source of these receptors is an adult with an advanced solid tumor such as melanoma, head and neck, liver or kidney cancer. Both conserved end residues are part of each CDR3. Each record gives: J gene, V gene, clone size, D gene, CDR3 protein, CDR3 DNA. The D gene is left open where the match is weak. Expanded clones are given a class, and other clones once, few, many or no size at all.

J: TRBJ2-7
V: TRBV27
size: NA
D: NA
CDR3: CASAEVGQTYEQYF
DNA: TGTGCCAGTGCCGAGGTTGGGCAGACCTACGAGCAGTACTTC

J: TRBJ2-3
V: TRBV4-2
size: few
D: TRBD2
CDR3: CASSPRGEATDTQYF
DNA: TGTGCCAGCAGCCCGCGGGGGGAGGCTACAGATACGCAGTATTTT

J: TRBJ2-2
V: TRBV25-1
size: NA
D: NA
CDR3: CASSPTRAGPGELFF
DNA: TGTGCCAGCAGTCCAACAAGGGCCGGGCCCGGGGAGCTGTTTTTT

J: TRBJ1-3
V: TRBV2
size: NA
D: NA
CDR3: CASSEWLSSGNTIYF
DNA: TGTGCCAGCAGTGAATGGCTTAGCTCTGGAAACACCATATATTTT

J: TRBJ2-1
V: TRBV6-5
size: NA
D: NA
CDR3: CASSYSWGRSYNEQFF
DNA: TGTGCCAGCAGTTACTCTTGGGGCCGCTCCTACAATGAGCAGTTCTTC

J: TRBJ2-1
V: TRBV5-6
size: once
D: NA
CDR3: CASSLGARDHNEQFF
DNA: TGTGCCAGCAGCTTGGGGGCTAGGGATCACAATGAGCAGTTCTTC

J: TRBJ1-4
V: TRBV18
size: NA
D: NA
CDR3: CASSPSGVPFYTDEKLFF
DNA: TGTGCCAGCTCGCCTTCAGGGGTCCCCTTCTACACCGATGAAAAACTGTTTTTT

J: TRBJ1-1
V: TRBV2
size: once
D: TRBD1
CDR3: CASKGQWSTEAFF
DNA: TGTGCCAGCAAGGGACAGTGGAGCACTGAAGCTTTCTTT

J: TRBJ2-7
V: TRBV7-3
size: NA
D: TRBD1
CDR3: CASSIPGQESYEQYF
DNA: TGTGCCAGCAGCATCCCGGGACAGGAGTCCTACGAGCAGTACTTC

J: TRBJ1-1
V: TRBV4-3
size: NA
D: TRBD1
CDR3: CASSPHTVQGAVTEAFF
DNA: TGCGCCAGCAGCCCACATACCGTACAGGGGGCGGTCACTGAAGCTTTCTTT

J: TRBJ2-7
V: TRBV27
size: NA
D: NA
CDR3: CASSLFGSHEQYF
DNA: TGTGCCAGCAGTTTATTCGGCAGCCACGAGCAGTACTTC

J: TRBJ2-7
V: TRBV9
size: NA
D: NA
CDR3: CASSVESDRSSYEQYF
DNA: TGTGCCAGCAGCGTAGAATCCGACAGATCCTCTTACGAGCAGTACTTC

J: TRBJ1-3
V: TRBV7-9
size: NA
D: TRBD1
CDR3: CASSSPETGPSSGNTIYF
DNA: TGTGCCAGCAGCTCGCCCGAGACAGGGCCGAGCTCTGGAAACACCATATATTTT

J: TRBJ2-3
V: TRBV4-3
size: NA
D: NA
CDR3: CASSQDARAEVDTQYF
DNA: TGCGCCAGCAGCCAAGATGCCAGGGCGGAGGTGGATACGCAGTATTTT

J: TRBJ2-7
V: TRBV10-3
size: NA
D: TRBD2
CDR3: CAISPGGLTYEQYF
DNA: TGTGCCATATCCCCGGGGGGGCTCACCTACGAGCAGTACTTC

J: TRBJ2-2
V: TRBV9
size: NA
D: TRBD2
CDR3: CASSTYSGSDTGELFF
DNA: TGTGCCAGCAGCACCTATAGCGGGAGCGACACCGGGGAGCTGTTTTTT

J: TRBJ2-1
V: TRBV27
size: NA
D: NA
CDR3: CASSFGPYNEQFF
DNA: TGTGCCAGCAGTTTCGGCCCATACAATGAGCAGTTCTTC

J: TRBJ1-2
V: TRBV9
size: NA
D: NA
CDR3: CASSESSWNYGYTF
DNA: TGTGCCAGCAGCGAATCCTCTTGGAACTATGGCTACACCTTC

J: TRBJ2-2
V: TRBV4-3
size: NA
D: NA
CDR3: CASSQDVNTGELFF
DNA: TGCGCCAGCAGCCAAGACGTGAACACCGGGGAGCTGTTTTTT

J: TRBJ2-5
V: TRBV21-1
size: few
D: NA
CDR3: CASSKERAKQETQYF
DNA: TGTGCCAGCAGCAAAGAGCGGGCGAAGCAAGAGACCCAGTACTTC

J: TRBJ2-1
V: TRBV4-1
size: NA
D: TRBD2
CDR3: CASSQPTSGREQFF
DNA: TGCGCCAGCAGCCAACCAACTAGCGGGCGCGAGCAGTTCTTC

J: TRBJ1-2
V: TRBV4-1
size: NA
D: NA
CDR3: CASSQDLVTNYGYTF
DNA: TGCGCCAGCAGCCAAGATCTCGTCACCAACTATGGCTACACCTTC

J: TRBJ1-2
V: TRBV30
size: few
D: NA
CDR3: CAWSPVYGYTF
DNA: TGTGCCTGGAGCCCAGTCTATGGCTACACCTTC

J: TRBJ2-2
V: TRBV10-3
size: once
D: NA
CDR3: CAISEFAGRNTGELFF
DNA: TGTGCCATCAGTGAGTTTGCGGGAAGGAACACCGGGGAGCTGTTTTTT

J: TRBJ1-2
V: TRBV20-1
size: NA
D: NA
CDR3: CSATGFYGYTF
DNA: TGCAGTGCTACCGGCTTTTATGGCTACACCTTC

J: TRBJ2-3
V: TRBV11-2
size: NA
D: NA
CDR3: CASSSGRDLRDTQYF
DNA: TGTGCCAGCAGCTCAGGCCGGGACCTCCGGGATACGCAGTATTTT

J: TRBJ2-7
V: TRBV19
size: NA
D: NA
CDR3: CASSPSGTSYEQYF
DNA: TGTGCCAGTAGTCCTTCAGGGACCTCCTACGAGCAGTACTTC

J: TRBJ2-1
V: TRBV27
size: NA
D: TRBD1
CDR3: CASSFTGQGLNEQFF
DNA: TGTGCCAGCAGTTTTACCGGACAGGGCCTAAATGAGCAGTTCTTC

J: TRBJ2-2
V: TRBV6-1
size: few
D: TRBD1
CDR3: CAGSGGDTGELFF
DNA: TGTGCCGGTTCAGGGGGCGACACCGGGGAGCTGTTTTTT

J: TRBJ1-5
V: TRBV6-1
size: NA
D: NA
CDR3: CASSDNQPQHF
DNA: TGTGCCAGCAGTGACAATCAGCCCCAGCATTTT

J: TRBJ2-5
V: TRBV5-4
size: NA
D: TRBD1
CDR3: CASSLLGQAQETQYF
DNA: TGTGCCAGCAGCTTGTTAGGACAGGCCCAAGAGACCCAGTACTTC

J: TRBJ1-1
V: TRBV7-6
size: few
D: NA
CDR3: CASSYTMGTEAFF
DNA: TGTGCCAGCAGCTATACGATGGGCACTGAAGCTTTCTTT

J: TRBJ1-2
V: TRBV2
size: once
D: TRBD1
CDR3: CASSDRDRERGYTF
DNA: TGTGCCAGCAGTGACCGGGACAGGGAGAGGGGCTACACCTTC

J: TRBJ1-2
V: TRBV15
size: NA
D: NA
CDR3: CATSRVGAGPSGGYGYTF
DNA: TGTGCCACCAGCAGAGTCGGTGCTGGCCCCAGCGGGGGCTACGGCTACACCTTC

J: TRBJ1-2
V: TRBV19
size: NA
D: NA
CDR3: CASTQDRPNYGYTF
DNA: TGTGCCAGTACCCAGGACAGACCTAACTATGGCTACACCTTC

J: TRBJ2-5
V: TRBV9
size: NA
D: NA
CDR3: CASSEGWWAETQYF
DNA: TGTGCCAGCAGCGAGGGCTGGTGGGCTGAGACCCAGTACTTC

J: TRBJ2-7
V: TRBV2
size: NA
D: NA
CDR3: CASSAGIDSSYEQYF
DNA: TGTGCCAGCAGTGCGGGGATTGATAGCTCCTACGAGCAGTACTTC

J: TRBJ2-3
V: TRBV7-6
size: NA
D: TRBD2
CDR3: CASSLAGTSPTDTQYF
DNA: TGTGCCAGCAGCTTAGCCGGGACTAGCCCAACAGATACGCAGTATTTT

J: TRBJ2-3
V: TRBV13
size: NA
D: TRBD1
CDR3: CASSSLTGGRADTQYF
DNA: TGTGCCAGCAGCTCCTTGACAGGGGGTCGAGCAGATACGCAGTATTTT

J: TRBJ1-1
V: TRBV5-1
size: few
D: NA
CDR3: CASSIGTEAFF
DNA: TGCGCCAGCAGCATAGGTACTGAAGCTTTCTTT

J: TRBJ2-7
V: TRBV12-5
size: once
D: TRBD1
CDR3: CASGLGQGPYEQYF
DNA: TGTGCTAGTGGTTTGGGACAGGGGCCCTACGAGCAGTACTTC

J: TRBJ2-2
V: TRBV30
size: few
D: TRBD1
CDR3: CAWSTGDFTGELFF
DNA: TGTGCCTGGAGTACAGGGGATTTCACCGGGGAGCTGTTTTTT

J: TRBJ1-1
V: TRBV5-1
size: NA
D: NA
CDR3: CASSFAMNTEAFF
DNA: TGCGCCAGCAGCTTTGCAATGAACACTGAAGCTTTCTTT

J: TRBJ2-1
V: TRBV4-3
size: NA
D: NA
CDR3: CASSQGTGWGDEQFF
DNA: TGCGCCAGCAGCCAAGGAACGGGTTGGGGTGATGAGCAGTTCTTC

J: TRBJ1-2
V: TRBV29-1
size: NA
D: TRBD1
CDR3: CSVEGGTVYGYTF
DNA: TGCAGCGTTGAAGGCGGGACAGTCTATGGCTACACCTTC

J: TRBJ1-6
V: TRBV7-3
size: NA
D: NA
CDR3: CASSLGVHNSPLHF
DNA: TGTGCCAGCAGCTTAGGGGTTCATAATTCACCCCTCCACTTT